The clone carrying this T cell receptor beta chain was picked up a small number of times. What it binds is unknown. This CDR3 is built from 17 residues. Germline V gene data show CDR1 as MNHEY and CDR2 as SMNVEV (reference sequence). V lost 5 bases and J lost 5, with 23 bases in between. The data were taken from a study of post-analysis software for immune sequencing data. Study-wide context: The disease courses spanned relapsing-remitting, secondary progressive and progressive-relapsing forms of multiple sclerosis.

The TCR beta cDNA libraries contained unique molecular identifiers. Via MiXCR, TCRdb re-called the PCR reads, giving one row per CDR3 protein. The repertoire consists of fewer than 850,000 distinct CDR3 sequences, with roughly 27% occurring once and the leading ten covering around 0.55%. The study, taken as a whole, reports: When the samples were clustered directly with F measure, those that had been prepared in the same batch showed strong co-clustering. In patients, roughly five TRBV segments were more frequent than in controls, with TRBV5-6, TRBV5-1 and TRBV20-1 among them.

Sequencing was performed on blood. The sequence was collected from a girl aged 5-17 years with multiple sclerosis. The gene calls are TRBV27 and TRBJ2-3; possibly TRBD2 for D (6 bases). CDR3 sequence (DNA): TGTGCCAGCAGTCCCTATTATAGCGGACCCACGAAAGATACGCAGTATTTT. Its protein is CASSPYYSGPTKDTQYF.